A selection of T cell receptor beta chains follows, all from one sample in a study of cytomegalovirus exposure and HLA in healthy donors. The data were produced by immunoSEQ multiplex PCR, yet TCRdb's version contains in-frame clones alone and is incomplete. The sample lists fewer than 200,000 clones, approximately 85% occurring once. Sample: PBMCs. These receptors were collected from a man aged 18 to 35 in good health and CMV-seropositive. CDR3s include the opening cysteine and the closing phenylalanine or tryptophan. D genes are given only for firm matches. For some rows the clone size is stated as once, few or many, or as a class when expanded; others skip it.

NA,TRBD1,TRBV7-2,TRBJ2-3,TGTGCCAGCAGCCTGATAGGGACAGAACTCCGTTTTACAGATACGCAGTATTTT,CASSLIGTELRFTDTQYF
NA,NA,TRBV7-6,TRBJ1-1,TGTGCCAGCAGCCAGGGGAACGCTGAAGCTTTCTTT,CASSQGNAEAFF
once,TRBD2,TRBV19,TRBJ2-7,TGTGCCAGTAGTATAGGAACGTGGACTAGCGAGCAGTACTTC,CASSIGTWTSEQYF
NA,TRBD1,TRBV6-6,TRBJ2-7,TGTGCCAGCAGTTACTCGGACAGGGTCCGGGACGAGCAGTACTTC,CASSYSDRVRDEQYF
few,NA,TRBV6-1,TRBJ1-5,TGTGCCAGCAGTGGGGCGTCTAGCAATCAGCCCCAGCATTTT,CASSGASSNQPQHF
NA,NA,TRBV19,TRBJ2-1,TGTGCCAGTAGTATTACGGGACTCCTTAACAATGAGCAGTTCTTC,CASSITGLLNNEQFF
NA,TRBD1,TRBV11-3,TRBJ1-1,TGTGCCAGCAGCCCACGGACAGGGGGCACTGAAGCTTTCTTT,CASSPRTGGTEAFF
NA,NA,TRBV7-3,TRBJ2-7,TGTGCCAGCAGCTTAGGCCGGGAAACTGTTTACGAGCAGTACTTC,CASSLGRETVYEQYF
NA,NA,TRBV25-1,TRBJ1-3,TGTGCCAGCAGTGGGACGGGGATTCTCTCTGGAAACACCATATATTTT,CASSGTGILSGNTIYF
NA,TRBD1,TRBV7-8,TRBJ1-6,TGTGCCAGCAGCCGGGGACAGGTGGGATCACCCCTCCACTTT,CASSRGQVGSPLHF
once,TRBD1,TRBV11-2,TRBJ2-1,TGTGCCAGCAGGTCTACAAGGGGGCTTGACAATGAGCAGTTCTTC,CASRSTRGLDNEQFF
once,NA,TRBV27,TRBJ2-5,TGTGCCAGCAGTCCTCAACACACAATATCCCAAGAGACCCAGTACTTC,CASSPQHTISQETQYF
NA,NA,TRBV11-3,TRBJ2-7,TGCGCGGGCGGCGGGATAGATGTAGTCTACGAGCAGTACTTC,CAGGGIDVVYEQYF
once,TRBD1,TRBV10-3,TRBJ2-7,TGTGCCATCAGTGAGCACGGGACAGGGGACTCCGAGCAGTACTTC,CAISEHGTGDSEQYF
once,NA,TRBV4-3,TRBJ2-1,TGCGCCAGCAGCCATTCGACAGACAGCTCCTACAATGAGCAGTTCTTC,CASSHSTDSSYNEQFF
NA,NA,TRBV19,TRBJ2-2,TGTGCCAGTAGTTTTGAGGGGGGGACAACGAACACCGGGGAGCTGTTTTTT,CASSFEGGTTNTGELFF
NA,TRBD2,TRBV5-1,TRBJ2-3,TGCGCCAGCAGCTGGGGGACTAGCGGGGGGTATTCCACAGATACGCAGTATTTT,CASSWGTSGGYSTDTQYF
NA,NA,TRBV9,TRBJ2-7,TGTGCCAGCAGCCCCTGGAGGTTACCCTACGAGCAGTACTTC,CASSPWRLPYEQYF
NA,TRBD2,TRBV4-3,TRBJ2-5,TGCGCCAGCAGCCAAGATTGGGGGGGGTACCAAGAGACCCAGTACTTC,CASSQDWGGYQETQYF
NA,NA,TRBV5-1,TRBJ1-5,TGCGCCAGCAGCCAACAAGAGGGACAAAGCGATTATAGCAATCAGCCCCAGCATTTT,CASSQQEGQSDYSNQPQHF
once,TRBD1,TRBV5-6,TRBJ1-5,TGTGCCAGCAGCTTGGCCGGGACAGGAAGCAATCAGCCCCAGCATTTT,CASSLAGTGSNQPQHF
NA,NA,TRBV6-1,TRBJ2-1,NA,CASSEVGEGTRFF
once,TRBD1,TRBV6-1,TRBJ1-5,TGTGCCAGCAGTGACGGCTCAGGGGGCATTGCGGTTCAGCCCCAGCATTTT,CASSDGSGGIAVQPQHF
NA,NA,TRBV5-1,TRBJ2-7,TGCGCCAGCAGCCAAGACACTTACGAGCAGTACTTC,CASSQDTYEQYF
once,TRBD1,TRBV7-9,TRBJ1-4,TGTGCCAGCAGCTTAGCCGTGACAGGGTTAGGTGAAAAACTGTTTTTT,CASSLAVTGLGEKLFF
NA,TRBD2,TRBV7-3,TRBJ2-3,TGTGCCAGCGGCGGGGGTGGGGCAGATACGCAGTATTTT,CASGGGGADTQYF
few,TRBD1,TRBV6-1,TRBJ2-7,TGTGCCAGCAGTCGGGACAGCTACGAGCAGTACTTC,CASSRDSYEQYF
once,TRBD2,TRBV7-9,TRBJ2-5,TGTTCCAGCAGCCCAGGTCGACCGGGACTAGCGGGGACGATAGAGACCCAGTACTTC,CSSSPGRPGLAGTIETQYF
NA,NA,TRBV11-1,TRBJ2-2,TGTGCCAGCAGCCCCCGCACCGGGGAGCTGTTTTTT,CASSPRTGELFF
NA,TRBD2,TRBV5-4,TRBJ2-2,TGTGCCACTCCCGGGGTAGCGGGAGCCAACACCGGGGAGCTGTTTTTT,CATPGVAGANTGELFF
once,NA,TRBV30,TRBJ1-1,TGTGCTGGAGGGAGGAACACTGAAGCTTTCTTT,CAGGRNTEAFF
NA,TRBD1,TRBV7-9,TRBJ1-4,TGTGCCAGCAGCCCCTCTGGGACAGGCAGTGCAACTAATGAAAAACTGTTTTTT,CASSPSGTGSATNEKLFF
NA,NA,TRBV13,TRBJ1-1,TGTGCCAGCAGCATCCGGGCGGCGGGACCGAGGGTGAACACTGAAGCTTTCTTT,CASSIRAAGPRVNTEAFF
NA,NA,TRBV30,TRBJ2-2,TGTGCCTGGAGTATTAGCGCCACCGGGGAGCTGTTTTTT,CAWSISATGELFF
once,TRBD1,TRBV9,TRBJ1-1,TGTGCCAGCAGCAAAGATGGACAGGGATGGAACACTGAAGCTTTCTTT,CASSKDGQGWNTEAFF
NA,TRBD1,TRBV4-3,TRBJ1-4,TGCGCCAGCAGCCAAGATAGGGCCGGGACAGTACTGTTTTTT,CASSQDRAGTVLFF
once,TRBD1,TRBV7-9,TRBJ1-2,TGTGCCAGCAGCTTTGGGACAGGGGGTGATCCCTATGGCTACACCTTC,CASSFGTGGDPYGYTF
NA,TRBD1,TRBV9,TRBJ1-4,TGTGCCAGCAGCGGAGGACAGGGGAATAATGAAAAACTGTTTTTT,CASSGGQGNNEKLFF
NA,TRBD2,TRBV9,TRBJ2-5,TGTGCCAGCAGCGTCCTAGCGGGGGGCCAAGAGACCCAGTACTTC,CASSVLAGGQETQYF
NA,NA,TRBV6-4,TRBJ2-1,TGTGCCAGCAGTGACCGGACAGAAAACTACAATGAGCAGTTCTTC,CASSDRTENYNEQFF
NA,TRBD2,TRBV6-1,TRBJ2-1,TGTGCCAGTGGACTAGCGGGGGCTTACAATGAGCAGTTCTTC,CASGLAGAYNEQFF
NA,NA,TRBV5-1,TRBJ1-5,TGCGCCAGCAGCTTGGGAGGAAGAAATCAGCCCCAGCATTTT,CASSLGGRNQPQHF
NA,TRBD1,TRBV9,TRBJ1-6,TGTGCCAGCAGTCCGGGACAGACAGTTTCACCCCTCCACTTT,CASSPGQTVSPLHF
NA,TRBD1,TRBV6-1,TRBJ1-1,TGTGCCAGCAGTGAAGAGGACAGGATGAACACTGAAGCTTTCTTT,CASSEEDRMNTEAFF
NA,NA,TRBV19,TRBJ2-3,TGTGCCAGTAGTATACCGGGAACTAGCACAGATACGCAGTATTTT,CASSIPGTSTDTQYF
once,TRBD2,TRBV5-6,TRBJ2-1,TGTGCCAGCAGCGAGCGGGGACGATCAGGGAATGAGCAGTTCTTC,CASSERGRSGNEQFF
once,TRBD1,TRBV5-4,TRBJ2-7,TGTGCCAGCAGCTTGAAGGGGACAGGGCGCAGCGAGCAGTACTTC,CASSLKGTGRSEQYF
NA,TRBD1,TRBV30,TRBJ2-7,TGTGCCTGGAGTGTAGGACAGGGACCCTACGAGCAGTACTTC,CAWSVGQGPYEQYF
NA,NA,TRBV4-1,TRBJ2-3,TGCGCCAGCAGCCAGACATTCACAGATACGCAGTATTTT,CASSQTFTDTQYF